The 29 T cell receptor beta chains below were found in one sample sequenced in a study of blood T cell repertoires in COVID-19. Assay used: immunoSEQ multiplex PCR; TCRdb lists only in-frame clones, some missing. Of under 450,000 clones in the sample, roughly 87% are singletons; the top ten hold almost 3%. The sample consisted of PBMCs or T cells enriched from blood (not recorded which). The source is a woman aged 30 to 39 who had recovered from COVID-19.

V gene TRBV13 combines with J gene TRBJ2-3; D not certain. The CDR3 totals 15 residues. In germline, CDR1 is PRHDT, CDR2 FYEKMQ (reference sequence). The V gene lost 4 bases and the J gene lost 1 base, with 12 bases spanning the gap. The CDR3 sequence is CASSWRIDGTDTQYF. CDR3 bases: TGTGCCAGCAGCTGGCGGATAGACGGCACAGATACGCAGTATTTT.

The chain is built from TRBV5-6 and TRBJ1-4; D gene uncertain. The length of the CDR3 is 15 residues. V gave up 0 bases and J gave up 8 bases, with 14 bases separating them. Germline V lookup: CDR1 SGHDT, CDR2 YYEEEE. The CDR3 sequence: CASSLGPTSGEKLFF. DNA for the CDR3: TGTGCCAGCAGCTTGGGACCTACAAGCGGGGAAAAACTGTTTTTT.

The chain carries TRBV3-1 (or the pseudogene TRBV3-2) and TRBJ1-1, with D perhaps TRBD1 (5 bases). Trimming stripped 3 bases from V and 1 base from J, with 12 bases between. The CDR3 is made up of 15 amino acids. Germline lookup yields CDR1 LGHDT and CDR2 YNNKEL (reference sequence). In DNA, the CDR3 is TGTGCCAGCAGCCACCGACAGAAAGAGAACACTGAAGCTTTCTTT. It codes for CASSHRQKENTEAFF.

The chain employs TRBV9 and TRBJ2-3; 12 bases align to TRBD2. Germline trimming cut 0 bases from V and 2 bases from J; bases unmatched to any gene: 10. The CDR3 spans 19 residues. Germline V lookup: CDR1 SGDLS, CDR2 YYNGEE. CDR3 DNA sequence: TGTGCCAGCAGCGTAGGATTGAGGGCTAGCGGGAGGGACACAGATACGCAGTATTTT. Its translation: CASSVGLRASGRDTDTQYF.

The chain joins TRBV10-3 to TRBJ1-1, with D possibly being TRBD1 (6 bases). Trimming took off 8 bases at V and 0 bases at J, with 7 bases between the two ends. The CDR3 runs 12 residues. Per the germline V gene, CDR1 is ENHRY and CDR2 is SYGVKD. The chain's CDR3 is CAIRTVNTEAFF. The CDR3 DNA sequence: TGTGCCATCCGGACAGTGAACACTGAAGCTTTCTTT.

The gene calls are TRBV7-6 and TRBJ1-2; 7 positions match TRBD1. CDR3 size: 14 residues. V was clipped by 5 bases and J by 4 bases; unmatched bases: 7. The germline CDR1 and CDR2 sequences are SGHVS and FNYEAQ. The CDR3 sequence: CASSKDTGVYGYTF. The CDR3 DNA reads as TGTGCCAGCAGCAAAGACACAGGGGTCTATGGCTACACCTTC.

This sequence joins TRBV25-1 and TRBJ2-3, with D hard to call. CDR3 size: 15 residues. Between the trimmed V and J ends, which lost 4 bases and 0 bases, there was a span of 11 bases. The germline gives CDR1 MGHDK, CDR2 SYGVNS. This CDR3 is CASSVDITSTDTQYF. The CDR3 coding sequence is TGTGCCAGCAGTGTAGACATTACTAGCACAGATACGCAGTATTTT.

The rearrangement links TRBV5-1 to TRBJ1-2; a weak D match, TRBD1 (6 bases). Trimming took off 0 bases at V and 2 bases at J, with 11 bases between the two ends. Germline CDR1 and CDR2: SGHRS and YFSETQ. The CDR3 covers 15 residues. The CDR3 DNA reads TGCGCCAGCAGCTTGGCCACAGGGTGGAACTATGGCTACACCTTC. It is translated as CASSLATGWNYGYTF.

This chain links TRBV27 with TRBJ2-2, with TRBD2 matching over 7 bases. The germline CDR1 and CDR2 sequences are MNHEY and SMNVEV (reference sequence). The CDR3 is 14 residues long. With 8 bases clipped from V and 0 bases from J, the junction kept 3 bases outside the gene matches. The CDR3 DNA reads TGTGCCAGCTCCAGCGGGGCGAACACCGGGGAGCTGTTTTTT. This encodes CASSSGANTGELFF.

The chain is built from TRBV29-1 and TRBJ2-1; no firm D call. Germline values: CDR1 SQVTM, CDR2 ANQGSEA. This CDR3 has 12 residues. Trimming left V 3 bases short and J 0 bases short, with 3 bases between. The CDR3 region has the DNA TGCAGCGTTGACCGCTCCTACAATGAGCAGTTCTTC. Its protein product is CSVDRSYNEQFF.

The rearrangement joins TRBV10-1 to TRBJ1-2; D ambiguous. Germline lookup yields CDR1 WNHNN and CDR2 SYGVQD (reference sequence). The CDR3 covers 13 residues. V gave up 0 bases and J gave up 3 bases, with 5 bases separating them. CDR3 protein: CASSESAYYGYTF. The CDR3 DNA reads TGCGCCAGCAGTGAGTCAGCCTACTATGGCTACACCTTC.

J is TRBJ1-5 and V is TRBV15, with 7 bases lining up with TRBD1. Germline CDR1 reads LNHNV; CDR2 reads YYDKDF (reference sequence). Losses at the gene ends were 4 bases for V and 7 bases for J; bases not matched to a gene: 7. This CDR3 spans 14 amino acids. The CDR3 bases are TGTGCCACCAGCACCAGGACAGGAAGGCAGCCCCAGCATTTT. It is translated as CATSTRTGRQPQHF.

CDR3 DNA: TGCGCCAGCAGCTTGGCCTCAGGCACCTCCTACGAGCAGTACTTC. It codes for CASSLASGTSYEQYF. The chain employs TRBV5-1 and TRBJ2-7; D is uncertain. Germline lookup yields CDR1 SGHRS and CDR2 YFSETQ. The CDR3 spans 15 residues. Trimming pared 0 bases from V and 0 bases from J, leaving 10 bases between.

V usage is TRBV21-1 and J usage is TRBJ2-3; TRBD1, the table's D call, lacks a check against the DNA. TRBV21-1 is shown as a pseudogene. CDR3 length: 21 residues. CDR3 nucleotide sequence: TGTGCCAGCAGCAAAAACCCGTCGACAGGGGGCTTGGGAGTAGGTAGGGATACGCAGTATTTT. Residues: CASSKNPSTGGLGVGRDTQYF.

CDR3 nucleotide sequence: TGTGCCAGCAGTCGGCTCTGGGGACAGCCAGAGACCCAGTACTTC. Translating gives CASSRLWGQPETQYF. The chain carries TRBV6-8 and TRBJ2-5, with 7 bases aligning to TRBD1. The V gene's germline CDR1 is MNHGY and CDR2 SAAAGT. The CDR3 is made up of 15 amino acids. V shed 5 bases, J shed 4 bases, and the junction held 10 bases outside the gene matches.

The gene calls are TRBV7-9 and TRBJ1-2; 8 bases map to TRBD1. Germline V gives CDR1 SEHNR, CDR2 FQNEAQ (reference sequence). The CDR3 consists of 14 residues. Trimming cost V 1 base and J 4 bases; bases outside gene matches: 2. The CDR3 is CASSLGTGTYGYTF. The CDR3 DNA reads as TGTGCCAGCAGCTTAGGGACAGGGACCTATGGCTACACCTTC.

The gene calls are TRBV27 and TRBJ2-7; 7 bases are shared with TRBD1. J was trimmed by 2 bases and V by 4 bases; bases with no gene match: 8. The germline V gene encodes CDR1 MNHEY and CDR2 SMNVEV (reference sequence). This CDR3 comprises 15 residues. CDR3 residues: CASSSFRQGPYEQYF. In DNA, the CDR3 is TGTGCCAGCAGTTCATTTCGACAGGGCCCCTACGAGCAGTACTTC.

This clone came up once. CDR3 in amino acids: CSGDRAHEQFF. CDR3 coding DNA: TGCAGCGGAGACAGGGCCCATGAGCAGTTCTTC. The chain links TRBV29-1 to TRBJ2-1; the match to TRBD1 covers 7 bases. J gave up 8 bases and V 7 bases, and 5 bases lay outside the gene matches. CDR1 SQVTM and CDR2 ANQGSEA come from the germline V gene. This CDR3 has 11 amino acids.

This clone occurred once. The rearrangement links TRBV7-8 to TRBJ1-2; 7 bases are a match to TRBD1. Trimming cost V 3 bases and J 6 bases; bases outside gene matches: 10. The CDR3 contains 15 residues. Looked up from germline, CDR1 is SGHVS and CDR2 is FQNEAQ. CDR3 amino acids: CASSLGTVGLDGYTF. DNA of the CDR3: TGTGCCAGCAGCTTGGGGACAGTTGGTTTGGATGGCTACACCTTC. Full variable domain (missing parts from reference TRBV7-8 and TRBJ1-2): GAGVSQSPRYKVAKRGQDVALRCDPISGHVSLFWYQQALGQGPEFLTYFQNEAQLDKSGLPSDRFFAERPEGSVSTLKIQRTQQEDSAVYLCASSLGTVGLDGYTFGSGTRLTVV.

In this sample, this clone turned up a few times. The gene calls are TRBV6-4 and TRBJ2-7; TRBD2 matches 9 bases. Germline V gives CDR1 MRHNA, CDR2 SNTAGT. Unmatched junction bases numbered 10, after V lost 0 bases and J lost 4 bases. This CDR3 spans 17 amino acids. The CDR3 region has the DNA TGTGCCAGCAGTGACTCGAGGTCCCTAGCGGGGCAATACGAGCAGTACTTC. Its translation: CASSDSRSLAGQYEQYF.

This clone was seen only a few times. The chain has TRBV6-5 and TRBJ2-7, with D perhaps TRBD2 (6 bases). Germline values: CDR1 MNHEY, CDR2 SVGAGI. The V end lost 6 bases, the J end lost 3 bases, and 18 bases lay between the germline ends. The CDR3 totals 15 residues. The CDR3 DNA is TGTGCCAGCAGCTCATACCGCGGGGCCCTCTACGAGCAGTACTTC. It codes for CASSSYRGALYEQYF.

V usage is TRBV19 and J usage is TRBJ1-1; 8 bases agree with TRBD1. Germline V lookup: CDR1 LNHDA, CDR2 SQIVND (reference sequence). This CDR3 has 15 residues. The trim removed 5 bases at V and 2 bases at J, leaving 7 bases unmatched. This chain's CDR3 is CASSWWTGKNTEAFF. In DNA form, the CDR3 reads TGTGCCAGTAGTTGGTGGACAGGGAAAAACACTGAAGCTTTCTTT.

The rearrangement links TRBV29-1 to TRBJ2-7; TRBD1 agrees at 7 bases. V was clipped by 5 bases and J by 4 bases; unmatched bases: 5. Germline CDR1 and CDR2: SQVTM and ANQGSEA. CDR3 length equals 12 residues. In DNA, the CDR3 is TGCAGCGTTCAGGGGGTATCGTACGAGCAGTACTTC. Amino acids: CSVQGVSYEQYF.

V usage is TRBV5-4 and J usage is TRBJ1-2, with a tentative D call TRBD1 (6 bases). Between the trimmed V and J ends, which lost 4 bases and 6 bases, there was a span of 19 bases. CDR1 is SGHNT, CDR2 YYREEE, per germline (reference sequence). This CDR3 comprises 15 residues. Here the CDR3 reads CASSPNRALVNGYTF. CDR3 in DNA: TGTGCCAGCAGCCCGAACAGGGCCTTGGTGAATGGCTACACCTTC. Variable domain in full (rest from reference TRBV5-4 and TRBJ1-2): ETGVTQSPTHLIKTRGQQVTLRCSSQSGHNTVSWYQQALGQGPQFIFQYYREEENGRGNFPPRFSGLQFPNYSSELNVNALELDDSALYLCASSPNRALVNGYTFGSGTRLTVV.

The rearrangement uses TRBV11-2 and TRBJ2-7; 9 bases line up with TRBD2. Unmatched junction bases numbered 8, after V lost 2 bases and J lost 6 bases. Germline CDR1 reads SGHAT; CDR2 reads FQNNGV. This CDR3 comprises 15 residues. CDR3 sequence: CASSLLRGGKGEQYF. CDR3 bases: TGTGCCAGCAGCTTATTGCGGGGGGGCAAGGGCGAGCAGTACTTC.

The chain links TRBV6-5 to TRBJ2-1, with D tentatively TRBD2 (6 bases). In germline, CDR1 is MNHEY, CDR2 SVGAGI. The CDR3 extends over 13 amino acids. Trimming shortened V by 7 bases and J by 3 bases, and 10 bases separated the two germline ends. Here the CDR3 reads CASTTGDYNEQFF. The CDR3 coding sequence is TGTGCCAGCACGACGGGGGACTACAATGAGCAGTTCTTC.

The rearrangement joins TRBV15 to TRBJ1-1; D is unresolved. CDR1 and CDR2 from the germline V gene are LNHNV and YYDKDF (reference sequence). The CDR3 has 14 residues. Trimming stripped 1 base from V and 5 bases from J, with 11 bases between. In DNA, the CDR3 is TGTGCCACCAGCAGAGGGGCGGGGAGGACTGAAGCTTTCTTT. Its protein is CATSRGAGRTEAFF.

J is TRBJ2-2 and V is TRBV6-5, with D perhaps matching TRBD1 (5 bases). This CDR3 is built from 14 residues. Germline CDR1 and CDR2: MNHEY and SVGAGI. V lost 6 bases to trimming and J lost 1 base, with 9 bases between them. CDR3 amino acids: CASSLQVNTGELFF. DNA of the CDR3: TGTGCCAGCAGCCTACAGGTGAACACCGGGGAGCTGTTTTTT.

The CDR3 protein is CASSSGQGAFDEQFF. DNA for the CDR3: TGTGCCAGCAGTTCTGGACAGGGGGCGTTCGATGAGCAGTTCTTC. This sequence joins TRBV7-6 and TRBJ2-1; TRBD1 agrees at 11 bases. There are 15 residues in the CDR3. The J segment lost 8 bases and the V segment lost 6 bases, leaving 9 bases of the junction unmatched. CDR1 is SGHVS, CDR2 FNYEAQ, per germline.